This T cell receptor beta chain appears in the sequencing data of a study of blood T cell repertoires in COVID-19 (dated by TCRdb to the early 2020s). Study-wide context: Samples covering the acute and convalescent phases of COVID-19 were provided by collaborators in the United States, Italy and Spain. HLA class I and class II types, where available, came from metadata supplied by the sample provider rather than from assay-based typing. The prospective study material was composed of cDNA or gDNA derived from T cells, B-cell-depleted T cells, or PBMCs. A de-identified subject ID, COVID-19 status, age in years and sex were almost always included in the sample metadata. The samples were drawn from the first 160 participants of the ongoing ImmuneRACE study and from more than 1,000 subjects provided by 6 global collaborators. The repertoires were made available in a free public database intended to serve as a resource for research on the immune response to SARS-CoV-2. The dataset comprised deeply sampled blood TCRbeta repertoires from subjects exposed to, actively infected with, or recovered from COVID-19.

Note on this clone: It lacks a known antigen. Nothing much larger sits one base from this clone, and base qualities are not available.

What the research found in general, with its limitations: Clinical and demographic metadata were provided uncurated, with the amount varying by source and participant.

The germline V gene (reference sequence) provides CDR1 LNHNV and CDR2 YYDKDF. V loses 5 bases, J loses 7 bases, and the germline ends lie 18 bases apart. The CDR3 contains 15 residues, cysteine and phenylalanine counted. Only the CDR3 portion is preserved as DNA: 45 bases, with reading frame beginning at the first base. A second Seattle source provided samples from volunteer blood donors who had recovered from COVID-19. Each collaborating institution followed its own protocols to collect whole blood in K2EDTA tubes. For TCRbeta analysis, collaborator samples were shipped as frozen whole blood, as isolated PBMCs, or as DNA extracted from either sample type. TCRbeta CDR3 regions were amplified from genomic DNA using the immunoSEQ Assay, a bias-controlled multiplex PCR. From the authors' description of their analysis: The number of nucleated cells in each sample was estimated by amplification of reference gene primers within the assay. To quantify the absolute abundance of each unique TCRbeta CDR3 rearrangement, sequence reads were collapsed and filtered. For each sample, productive Simpson clonality was calculated as the square root of Simpson's diversity index across productive rearrangements. TCRdb's version of the immuneACCESS table is confined to in-frame rearrangements and falls short of the full clone set. An unresolved V gene accounts for under half of the shortfall where checked; the remainder is of unknown origin. The V and J calls and the clone size are those of that table, but D and trimming were determined from the DNA. The sample table records approximately 250,000 clones; 84% of these occur just once. The ten largest account for more than 1.5% of the sample.

The sequencing input was peripheral blood. This receptor was identified in a woman aged 40 to 55 who had recovered from COVID-19. This receptor chain uses TRBV15 and TRBJ2-1; TRBD1 is a possible D gene, resting on 6 matching bases. The CDR3 has the sequence CATSGHGTQGNEQFF. The nucleotides are TGTGCCACCAGCGGACACGGGACACAAGGGAATGAGCAGTTCTTC.